The source of this T cell receptor (beta chain) is a study of T-cell memory formation after mild COVID-19. The germline CDR1 and CDR2 sequences are SGHRS and YFSETQ. The V end was cut by 4 bases, the J end by 7 bases, with 11 bases between. CDR3 length: 12 amino acids. This clonotype was found a few times. Amplification by 5'RACE using constant-segment primers produced TCR alpha and TCR beta cDNA libraries that carried sample barcodes and UMIs. TCRdb ran MiXCR on the 5' RACE reads and lists one entry per CDR3 protein. The sample lists about half a million distinct CDR3 sequences, 18% occurring once. Material: PBMCs or a T cell subset sorted from them (not recorded which). This TCR was recovered from an adult woman who had mild COVID-19 (a few samples of this study predate the infection). Cell type and time point are not known. The V call is TRBV5-1, the J call TRBJ1-1; D not certain. This chain's CDR3 is CASSKPGVEAFF. CDR3 nucleotides: TGCGCCAGCAGCAAACCGGGAGTTGAAGCTTTCTTT.